This TCR beta chain was identified during a study of shared clonotypes between healthy human individuals. Study information: Used for every donor were three CD4 naive, three CD4 memory, two CD8 naive and one CD8 memory plate.

V gave up 0 bases and J gave up 5 bases, with 14 bases separating them. CDR3 size: 15 residues. Germline V lookup: CDR1 MNHEY, CDR2 SVGAGI. Repertoires were generated with immunoSEQ multiplex PCR, while TCRdb's copy carries only in-frame clones and drops some. Here the sample spans about 1 million clones, 75% to 80% being singletons. The sequenced sample was memory CD4+ T cells from PBMCs. Subset: CD45RA-negative fraction. The receptor's source is a young man in good health. Some clones in this sample may be carry-over from other donors' samples. V usage is TRBV6-5 and J usage is TRBJ2-7; D uncertain. DNA of the CDR3: TGTGCCAGCAGTTACTCGCTCGGATGGGAACACGAGCAGTACTTC. This gives the protein CASSYSLGWEHEQYF.